Listed below are T cell receptor beta chains from one sample, sequenced in a study of cytomegalovirus exposure and HLA in healthy donors. Assay: immunoSEQ multiplex PCR; the TCRdb copy retains only in-frame clones and omits some. This sample's table has over 100,000 clones. Sequencing input: PBMCs. These receptor sequences come from a man between 18 and 29 years old in good health and CMV-seronegative. Both conserved end residues are part of each CDR3. D genes are given only for firm matches.

>TRBV6-6|NA|TRBJ2-3
TGTGCCAGCAGTACCCCCGGGGATACGCAGTATTTT
CASSTPGDTQYF
>TRBV15|NA|TRBJ2-7
TGTGCCACCAGCAGAGATCAGGGTCTAGGTGGCGTCGAGCAGTACTTC
CATSRDQGLGGVEQYF
>TRBV6-5|NA|TRBJ2-7
TGTGCCGTCCGTGGGGCGCTTGGCGAGCAGTACTTC
CAVRGALGEQYF
>TRBV7-2|NA|TRBJ2-5
TGTGCCAGCAGCTTAAGTTCGACACAGGGACAAGAGACCCAGTACTTC
CASSLSSTQGQETQYF
>TRBV2|NA|TRBJ2-7
TGTGCCAGCAGCGACGGAGGACGGAAGAATACCTACGAGCAGTACTTC
CASSDGGRKNTYEQYF
>TRBV7-9|TRBD2|TRBJ2-7
TGTGCCAGCAGCTCGGGAGGGAGAAGCGAGCAGTACTTC
CASSSGGRSEQYF
>TRBV27|NA|TRBJ1-1
TGTGCCAGCAGTTTTGGAGGGATTATGAACACTGAAGCTTTCTTT
CASSFGGIMNTEAFF
>TRBV5-4|TRBD2|TRBJ2-7
TGTGCCAGCAGCTTGGAAGCTAGCGGGAGCTACGAGCAGTACTTC
CASSLEASGSYEQYF
>TRBV6-5|TRBD1|TRBJ2-7
TGTGCCAGCAGAACCGGGACAGGGGGATCCGAGCAGTACTTC
CASRTGTGGSEQYF
>TRBV30|TRBD1|TRBJ2-7
TGTGCCTGGGGACAGGGGTACGAGCAGTACTTC
CAWGQGYEQYF
>TRBV7-9|TRBD1|TRBJ1-1
TGTGCCAGCAGCTTGGCCACAGGGGGCACTGAAGCTTTCTTT
CASSLATGGTEAFF
>TRBV9|NA|TRBJ1-2
TGTGCCAGCAGCTCGAGGGGGTTCCCGGGATATGGCTACACCTTC
CASSSRGFPGYGYTF
>TRBV27|TRBD1|TRBJ2-7
TGTGCCAGCAGCTCCGGGACAGGGGGCCGAGAGCAGTACTTC
CASSSGTGGREQYF
>TRBV10-3|NA|TRBJ1-2
TGTGCCATCAGTGCGACACAGGGTAATGGCTACACCTTC
CAISATQGNGYTF
>TRBV19|NA|TRBJ1-6
TGTGCCAGTAGTATCTCACCCGAGGACTTTCATAATTCACCCCTCCACTTT
CASSISPEDFHNSPLHF
>TRBV28|NA|TRBJ2-7
TGTGCCAGCAGTCCACCAAAGGGCGGCAGGGACTCCTACGAGCAGTACTTC
CASSPPKGGRDSYEQYF
>TRBV11-2|NA|TRBJ2-3
TGTGCCAGCAGCCTGGTCGGGGTTTGGAGCACAGATACGCAGTATTTT
CASSLVGVWSTDTQYF
>TRBV7-9|NA|TRBJ2-1
TGTGCCAGCAGCTTAATGAGAAAGTGGGGGGAGCACAATGAGCAGTTCTTC
CASSLMRKWGEHNEQFF
>TRBV2|NA|TRBJ1-5
TGTGCCAGCAGTGAAGATACCGGGATTAGCAATCAGCCCCAGCATTTT
CASSEDTGISNQPQHF
>TRBV6-6|NA|TRBJ2-1
TGTGCCAGCTCCCCCGTGGCGGTCTACAATGAGCAGTTCTTC
CASSPVAVYNEQFF
>TRBV5-1|NA|TRBJ2-3
TGCGCCAGCAGCTTGGGGCAGGGCTTTACAGATACGCAGTATTTT
CASSLGQGFTDTQYF
>TRBV6-5|NA|TRBJ2-7
TGTGCCAGCAGTACGACGGGGGAGCAGTACTTC
CASSTTGEQYF
>TRBV28|NA|TRBJ1-6
TGTGCCAGCATTCGCCAATTAAGAGATCCCCTCCACTTT
CASIRQLRDPLHF